These 5 T cell receptor beta chains were all obtained from the same sample, sequenced in a study of CD8 T cells in ankylosing spondylitis (dated by TCRdb to 2015 to 2018). Their antigen targets remain unknown. Broad study findings and their caveats: Blood from ankylosing spondylitis patients appeared to be characterized by a TCR beta motif composed of roughly eight highly homologous amino acid variants.

Libraries were built with 5' RACE. Data came from an Illumina HiSeq 2500. TCRdb passed the public sequencing reads through fastp at Q25 and MiXCR, retaining productive beta sequences. Rows with one shared CDR3 protein collapse into an entry with the most common genes and DNA. Within this sample are about 800,000 distinct CDR3 sequences, with roughly 10% of them counted one time only. The ten biggest clones cover approximately 0.5% of the sample. The sequencing sample was made of blood, either unsorted or a sorted T cell fraction (not recorded which). Receptors were obtained from a male donor with ankylosing spondylitis.

The chain employs TRBV12-3 or TRBV12-4 and TRBJ1-5, with 7 bases fitting TRBD1. CDR3 size: 15 residues. V lost 4 bases and J lost 4; bases outside the gene matches: 7. DNA of the CDR3: TGTGCCAGCAGTTGGACAGGAGGAATAAATCAGCCCCAGCATTTT. Translated: CASSWTGGINQPQHF.

J is TRBJ2-5 and V is TRBV12-3 or TRBV12-4, with D perhaps assigned TRBD1 or TRBD2 (5 bases each). Trimming took 6 bases from V and 0 from J, leaving 14 bases between them. This CDR3 region has 15 residues. The CDR3 DNA sequence: TGTGCCAGCAGGAGAAGTCCGGGGCACCAAGAGACCCAGTACTTC. Translation: CASRRSPGHQETQYF.

Only a few counts were recorded for this clonotype. The genes are TRBV5-5 and TRBJ1-1, with D uncertain. The germline gives CDR1 SGHKS, CDR2 YYEKEE (reference sequence). The V gene lost 5 bases and the J gene lost 0 bases, with 8 bases spanning the gap. This CDR3 spans 13 amino acids. The CDR3 loop is CASRWAVNTEAFF. The CDR3 coding sequence is TGTGCCAGCAGGTGGGCAGTGAACACTGAAGCTTTCTTT.

This clonotype was detected ten times or more. V gene TRBV5-1 combines with J gene TRBJ1-1, with D unresolved. V was shortened by 4 bases and J by 0 bases, with 10 bases between the two germline ends. The CDR3 runs 14 residues. CDR1 is SGHRS and CDR2 is YFSETQ in the germline V gene. CDR3 DNA sequence: TGCGCCAGCAGCCCCTCAGGTTTGAACACTGAAGCTTTCTTT. Protein product: CASSPSGLNTEAFF.

The rearrangement uses TRBV5-1 and TRBJ2-3, with a possible D match to TRBD2 (6 bases). Germline assignment: CDR1 SGHRS and CDR2 YFSETQ. The CDR3 contains 14 residues. V gave up 4 bases and J gave up 2 bases, with 11 bases separating them. CDR3 region: CASSPGSATDTQYF. The CDR3 coding sequence is TGCGCCAGCAGCCCCGGGAGCGCCACAGATACGCAGTATTTT.